What follows describes a single TCR beta chain. Original processing notes: The assay estimated nucleated cells by amplifying reference gene primers. Assay: immunoSEQ multiplex PCR; the TCRdb copy retains only in-frame clones and omits some. For V, J and clone size, that table is used; D and trimming come from the DNA. The sample carries more than 90,000 clones, approximately 80% recorded once. The entry originates in a study of blood T cell repertoires in COVID-19. About the study: Acute-phase and convalescent COVID-19 samples originated in the United States, Italy and Spain. Sample material is recorded as cDNA or gDNA derived from T cells, B-cell-depleted T cells, or PBMCs.

V lost 6 bases, J lost 5 bases, and 5 bases stayed unmatched. The CDR3 extends over 15 amino acids. CDR1 and CDR2 (germline): SGHRS, YFSETQ. J is TRBJ1-6 and V is TRBV5-1, with TRBD1 matching 10 bases. The receptor was isolated from a woman aged 70-85 years with acute or convalescent COVID-19. Sequencing was done on a sample of peripheral blood. The CDR3 spells CASTPGTGDNSPLHF. CDR3 in DNA: TGCGCCAGCACCCCCGGGACAGGGGATAATTCACCCCTCCACTTT.